One sample yielded the 19 T cell receptor beta chains listed below, sequenced in a study of T cells after yellow fever vaccination (dated by TCRdb to between 2019 and 2020). Library construction relied on 5' RACE. TCRdb records Illumina HiSeq 2500 as the sequencer. In-frame beta chains were kept once TCRdb had trimmed the public reads at Q25 with fastp and called clones with MiXCR. Here each entry gathers all rows of one CDR3 protein and keeps the most common genes and DNA. The sample profile shows roughly 240,000 distinct CDR3 sequences; approximately 6.3% of them were found once. Of the sample, approximately 1.1% is held by the ten largest clones. The label giving this sample's treatment or condition can be read as: live attenuated yellow fever vaccine strain. Sequences were derived from CD4+ T cells sorted from PBMCs, sampled on the day of the yellow fever booster vaccination. These receptors were obtained from a man aged 30 to 45 who received the YFV17D yellow fever vaccine.

This clonotype was found a few times. V and J are TRBV12-3 or TRBV12-4 and TRBJ2-1, with TRBD2 identical over 11 bases. The V segment lost 5 bases and the J segment 6 bases; nucleotides outside the gene matches: 3. This CDR3 has 14 residues. CDR3 DNA: TGTGCCAGCAGTCGTAGCGGGAGGGCCAATGAGCAGTTCTTC. Protein: CASSRSGRANEQFF.

This clonotype was recorded many times. This chain connects TRBV28 to TRBJ2-3, with 13 bases that match TRBD2. V was pared by 3 bases and J by 0 bases, with 0 bases of the junction left unmatched. Germline loops: CDR1 MDHEN, CDR2 SYDVKM. The CDR3 has 16 residues. As DNA, the CDR3 is TGTGCCAGCAGTTTGGGACTAGCGGGAAGCACAGATACGCAGTATTTT. It translates to CASSLGLAGSTDTQYF.

This clonotype appeared a few times. V usage is TRBV11-2 and J usage is TRBJ1-6; D ambiguous. In germline, CDR1 is SGHAT, CDR2 FQNNGV. The CDR3 sequence is 12 residues long. V lost 5 bases, J lost 11 bases, and 10 bases lay in between. In DNA form, the CDR3 reads TGTGCCAGCAGCCGGCCAACGGCACCCCTCCACTTT. Translation: CASSRPTAPLHF.

The chain combines TRBV7-9 with TRBJ2-1; either TRBD1 or TRBD2 may supply D (7 bases each). The germline CDR1 and CDR2 sequences are SEHNR and FQNEAQ (reference sequence). This CDR3 region has 15 residues. Trimming removed 8 bases from V and 8 bases from J, with 22 bases in between. The CDR3, as DNA: TGTGCCAGCCACCGGGGGGACAGAGATCAGGATGAGCAGTTCTTC. Amino acid sequence: CASHRGDRDQDEQFF.

At least ten counts were recorded for this clonotype. The chain has TRBV27 and TRBJ1-1; D perhaps matches TRBD1 (6 bases). Germline V CDR1 and CDR2: MNHEY, SMNVEV (reference sequence). The CDR3 extends over 14 amino acids. Trimming cost V 3 bases and J 6 bases, with 14 bases left between them. CDR3 amino acids: CASSFRTGAAEAFF. As DNA, the CDR3 is TGTGCCAGCAGTTTCCGTACGGGGGCGGCTGAAGCTTTCTTT.

CDR3 DNA: TGTGCCAGCAGTTTACTGGGGGTAGAATCACCCCTCCACTTT. This codes for CASSLLGVESPLHF. The chain is built from TRBV12-3 or TRBV12-4 and TRBJ1-6; TRBD1 is a possible D gene (5 bases). V lost 2 bases and J 10 bases, leaving 12 bases between the germline ends. The CDR3 consists of 14 residues.

This clonotype was seen ten or more times. For the CDR3, the DNA is TGTGCTAGTGGTTTGGTACTAGGACTAGCCTACAATGAGCAGTTCTTC. Protein sequence: CASGLVLGLAYNEQFF. The chain carries TRBV12-5 and TRBJ2-1, with 7 bases aligning to TRBD2. CDR1 is LGHNT, CDR2 FRNRAP, per germline. With 0 bases clipped from V and 2 bases from J, the junction kept 4 bases outside the gene matches. The CDR3 totals 16 residues.

This clonotype has at least ten counts. The V gene is TRBV6-2 or TRBV6-3, the J gene TRBJ2-3, with TRBD2 matching over 12 bases. Germline loops: CDR1 MNHEY, CDR2 SVGEGT. With V trimmed by 5 bases and J by 8 bases, 5 bases remained unmatched. The CDR3 length is 14 residues. CDR3 sequence: CASSQTSGSGTQYF. The CDR3 nucleotides are TGTGCCAGCAGTCAGACTAGCGGGAGCGGTACGCAGTATTTT.

This chain connects TRBV5-1 to TRBJ2-4; D could derive from TRBD1 or TRBD2 (6 bases each). Germline CDR1 SGHRS, CDR2 YFSETQ. The CDR3 consists of 14 residues. Trimming cost V 5 bases and J 0 bases, with 9 bases left between them. CDR3 residues: CASRQGGAKNIQYF. DNA of the CDR3: TGCGCCAGCAGACAGGGAGGAGCCAAAAACATTCAGTACTTC.

V is TRBV10-2 and J is TRBJ2-7; maybe TRBD2 (7 bases). The V gene lost 2 bases and the J gene lost 0 bases, with 11 bases spanning the gap. The CDR3 is 15 residues long. Per germline, CDR1 WSHSY and CDR2 SAAADI. The DNA for the CDR3 is TGCGCCAGCAGTGAGAGGGGGGGGCGCTCCTACGAGCAGTACTTC. This encodes CASSERGGRSYEQYF.

The rearrangement uses TRBV18 and TRBJ2-3, with a tentative D call TRBD2 (6 bases). The CDR3 contains 15 residues. V lost 3 bases and J 6 bases, leaving 16 bases between the germline ends. The germline V gene has CDR1 KGHSH and CDR2 LQKENI. The CDR3 DNA follows: TGTGCCAGCTCACCGTTGCAGGGTCGGGAGGATACGCAGTATTTT. This codes for CASSPLQGREDTQYF.

The chain recombines TRBV7-3 with TRBJ2-2, with TRBD1 matching 11 bases. With V trimmed by 1 base and J by 6 bases, 7 bases remained unmatched. Germline V gives CDR1 SGHTA, CDR2 FQGTGA. CDR3 length: 17 amino acids. CDR3 sequence: CASSLRAGQGAAGELFF. The CDR3 DNA reads TGTGCCAGCAGCTTAAGGGCAGGACAGGGGGCGGCCGGGGAGCTGTTTTTT.

The sample holds many counts of this clonotype. The junction departs from the called germline gene at one end, perhaps through a read error. The chain joins TRBV7-7 to TRBJ2-2, with D perhaps matching TRBD1 or TRBD2 (5 bases each). The CDR3 runs 14 residues. Germline V gives CDR1 SSHAT, CDR2 FNYEAQ (reference sequence). CDR3 bases: TGTGCTAGCAGCTATGGGGGGAACACCGGGGAGCTGTTTTTT. This codes for CASSYGGNTGELFF.

The V gene is TRBV28, the J gene TRBJ2-1; 8 bases are a match to TRBD2. Losses at the gene ends were 8 bases for V and 4 bases for J; bases not matched to a gene: 4. This CDR3 has 13 amino acids. The germline CDR1 and CDR2 sequences are MDHEN and SYDVKM. Written as DNA, the CDR3 is TGTGCCAGCTTAGCGGGGTTATACAATGAGCAGTTCTTC. It is translated as CASLAGLYNEQFF.

This clonotype has just a few counts. This chain connects TRBV25-1 to TRBJ2-1; 9 bases match TRBD1. The CDR3 has 17 amino acids. Trimming at V came to 4 bases and at J to 6 bases, leaving 13 bases not matched to a gene. The germline V gene has CDR1 MGHDK and CDR2 SYGVNS. CDR3 DNA sequence: TGTGCCAGCAGTGGTACAAGGGGGGACAGGGCGATCAATGAGCAGTTCTTC. This codes for CASSGTRGDRAINEQFF.

This clonotype was counted ten times or more. This chain links TRBV11-1 with TRBJ2-5; D gene ambiguous. The V end lost 6 bases, the J end lost 1 base, and 12 bases lay between the germline ends. In germline, CDR1 is SGHAT, CDR2 FQDESV (reference sequence). The CDR3 spans 14 residues. The CDR3 coding sequence is TGTGCCAGCAGTCCTTCAGCTTTCCAAGAGACCCAGTACTTC. Encoded protein: CASSPSAFQETQYF. The full variable domain, rest sourced from reference TRBV11-1 and TRBJ2-5, is EAEVAQSPRYKITEKSQAVAFWCDPISGHATLYWYRQILGQGPELLVQFQDESVVDDSQLPKDRFSAERLKGVDSTLKIQPAELGDSAMYLCASSPSAFQETQYFGPGTRLLVL.

In its sample, this clonotype was seen many times. The chain employs TRBV12-3 or TRBV12-4 and TRBJ2-1; the D call may be TRBD1 or TRBD2 (5 bases each). The length of the CDR3 is 14 residues. V lost 7 bases and J lost 6, with 16 bases in between. For the CDR3, the DNA is TGTGCCAGCAAGAGCCTCAGTGGGGGCAATGAGCAGTTCTTC. Its translation is CASKSLSGGNEQFF.

In this sample, this clonotype turned up a few times. This chain connects TRBV6-5 to TRBJ1-3, with 9 bases matching TRBD1. Trimming took 0 bases from V and 4 from J; bases not matched to a gene: 7. The CDR3 has 17 residues. CDR1 and CDR2 from the germline V gene are MNHEY and SVGAGI. In DNA, the CDR3 is TGTGCCAGCAGTTACTCAACGGGACAGGGTTACGGAAACACCATATATTTT. Encoded protein: CASSYSTGQGYGNTIYF.

Ten or more counts support this clonotype. V gene TRBV7-2 combines with J gene TRBJ2-5; possible D gene TRBD2, 5 bases. Trimming left V 5 bases short and J 3 bases short, with 16 bases between. This CDR3 comprises 15 residues. Per the germline V gene, CDR1 is SGHTA and CDR2 is FQGNSA. CDR3 DNA sequence: TGTGCCAGCAGCAGCAGTAAGACTAAAAAAGAGACCCAGTACTTC. It yields the protein CASSSSKTKKETQYF.